This T cell receptor (beta chain) was profiled in a study of blood T cell repertoires in COVID-19. Sequencing used immunoSEQ multiplex PCR; TCRdb keeps in-frame clones, though not all of them. The data hold some 280,000 clones, with roughly nine tenths observed a single time. With V trimmed by 4 bases and J by 8 bases, 7 bases remained unmatched. Germline CDR1 is LNHDA and CDR2 is SQIVND (reference sequence). The CDR3 is 15 amino acids. The J gene is TRBJ2-1, the V gene TRBV19, with 11 bases aligning to TRBD2. The sequenced sample was peripheral blood. The TCR originated in a woman in her thirties or forties who had recovered from COVID-19. DNA for the CDR3: TGTGCCAGTAGTACGGGACTAGCGGTCCTCCATGAGCAGTTCTTC. It specifies CASSTGLAVLHEQFF.